The T cell receptor (beta chain) under discussion was sequenced for a study of T-cell reconstitution after alpha-beta-depleted transplantation in children. Library preparation (for TCRbeta) was performed with unique molecular identifiers. MiXCR was run by TCRdb on the PCR reads, yielding one entry per CDR3 protein. The data contain about 110,000 distinct CDR3 sequences, roughly 6.1% of them singletons. This clonotype was counted ten times or more. The germline V gene has CDR1 LGHNA and CDR2 YSLEER. V gave up 0 bases and J gave up 7 bases, with 7 bases separating them. The length of the CDR3 is 13 residues.

The origin of this receptor is a male patient between 2 and 10 years old who had a stem cell transplant for acute lymphoblastic leukemia, so the T cells may come from the graft donor. The material sequenced was PBMCs, mostly from graft donor cells, taken 360 days after TCRalphabeta/CD19-depleted stem cell transplant. The rearrangement uses TRBV4-3 and TRBJ2-1; D remains ambiguous. The CDR3 DNA follows: TGCGCCAGCAGCCAAGATCCCGGGAATGAGCAGTTCTTC. This sequence encodes CASSQDPGNEQFF.